This entry features one TCR beta chain sequence. Trimming stripped 1 base from V and 4 bases from J, with 11 bases between. CDR3 length: 15 amino acids. Germline CDR1 reads LNHNV; CDR2 reads YYDKDF (reference sequence). The data were obtained in a study of blood T cell repertoires in COVID-19. Study context: Researchers got acute and convalescent COVID-19 samples from the United States, Italy and Spain. T cells, B-cell-depleted T cells, or PBMCs supplied cDNA or gDNA.

In the original processing: Estimates of nucleated cell counts were drawn from the amplification of reference gene primers. TCRdb keeps only in-frame clones here, not all; method: immunoSEQ multiplex PCR. Clonal size and the V and J genes are those of that table, whereas D and trimming came from the DNA. The data show about 190,000 clones, with around 85% seen just once and approximately 12% held by the top ten. Sequencing was performed on peripheral blood. This chain connects TRBV15 to TRBJ1-5; D gene uncertain. The sequence derives from a man aged 50 or older who had recovered from COVID-19. The chain's CDR3 is CATSRGNSGNQPQHF. DNA of the CDR3: TGTGCCACCAGCAGAGGTAACAGTGGGAATCAGCCCCAGCATTTT. The full variable domain, its missing parts supplied by reference TRBV15 and TRBJ1-5, is DAMVIQNPRYQVTQFGKPVTLSCSQTLNHNVMYWYQQKSSQAPKLLFHYYDKDFNNEADTPDNFQSRRPNTSFCFLDIRSPGLGDTAMYLCATSRGNSGNQPQHFGDGTRLSIL.